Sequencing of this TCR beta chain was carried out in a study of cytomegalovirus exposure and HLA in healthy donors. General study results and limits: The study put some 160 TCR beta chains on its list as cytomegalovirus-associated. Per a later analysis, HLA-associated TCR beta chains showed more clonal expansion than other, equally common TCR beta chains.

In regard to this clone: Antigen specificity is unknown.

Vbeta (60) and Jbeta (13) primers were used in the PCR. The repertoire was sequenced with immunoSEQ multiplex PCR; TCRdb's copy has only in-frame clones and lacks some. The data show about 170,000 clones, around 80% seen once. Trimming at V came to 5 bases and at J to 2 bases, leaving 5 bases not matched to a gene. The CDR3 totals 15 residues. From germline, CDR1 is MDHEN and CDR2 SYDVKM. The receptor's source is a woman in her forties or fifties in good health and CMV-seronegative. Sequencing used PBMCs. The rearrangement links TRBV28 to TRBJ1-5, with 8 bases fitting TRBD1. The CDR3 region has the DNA TGTGCCAGCAGTCCATTGACAGGGGGCAATCAGCCCCAGCATTTT. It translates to CASSPLTGGNQPQHF.